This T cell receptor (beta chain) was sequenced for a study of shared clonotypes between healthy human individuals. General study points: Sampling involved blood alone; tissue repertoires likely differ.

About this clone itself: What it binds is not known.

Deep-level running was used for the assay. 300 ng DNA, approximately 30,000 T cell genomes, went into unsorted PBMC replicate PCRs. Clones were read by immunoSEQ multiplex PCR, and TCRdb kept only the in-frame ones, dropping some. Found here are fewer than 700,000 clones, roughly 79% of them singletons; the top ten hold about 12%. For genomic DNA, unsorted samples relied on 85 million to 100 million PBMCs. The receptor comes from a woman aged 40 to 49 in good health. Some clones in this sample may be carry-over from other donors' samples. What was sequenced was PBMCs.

The CDR3 coding sequence is TGTGCCAGCAGCGTTTTTCAAGGGGCGAACACTGAAGCTTTCTTT. Residues: CASSVFQGANTEAFF. The rearrangement uses TRBV11-2 and TRBJ1-1, with D possibly being TRBD1 (5 bases). Germline V lookup: CDR1 SGHAT, CDR2 FQNNGV. V shed 5 bases and J shed 1 base, with 14 bases lying between them. This CDR3 is built from 15 residues.